The rows below give T cell receptor beta chains drawn from one sample of a study of metastatic and nonmetastatic thyroid tumors. TCRdb re-called clones via MiXCR from the PCR reads. The data contain under 30,000 clones, 4% to 5% of them seen just once; the ten biggest clones take up over 20%. Sample: blood. Receptor source: a female donor with papillary thyroid cancer or a benign thyroid nodule (not recorded which). Some clones in this sample may be carry-over from other donors' samples. Each CDR3 is given with its conserved first and last residue. Fields, in order: CDR3 DNA, CDR3 protein, J gene, D gene, V gene, clone size. The D gene is left open where the match is weak. A row's size may be missing; if present it is once, few, many or a size class.

TGTGCCAGCAGCTTAGGGCGGGACAGGGTCTACGAGCAGTACTTC	CASSLGRDRVYEQYF	TRBJ2-7	TRBD1	TRBV13	few
TGTGCCAGCAGCTTAGGTAGCGGGAGTAACAATGAGCAGTTCTTC	CASSLGSGSNNEQFF	TRBJ2-1	TRBD2	TRBV7-2	.
TGTGCCTGGAGTTTATTAGGAGGTAATCAGCCCCAGCATTTT	CAWSLLGGNQPQHF	TRBJ1-5	.	TRBV30	many
TGTGCCAACAGTTTCGCCCGGGGCTCCATGAACACTGAAGCTTTCTTT	CANSFARGSMNTEAFF	TRBJ1-1	.	TRBV12-3/TRBV12-4	few
TGTGCCAGCAGCACAAATACAGGGGGCACCGGGGAGCTGTTTTTT	CASSTNTGGTGELFF	TRBJ2-2	TRBD1	TRBV6-1	few
TGCGCCAGCAGCCAAGAGATGATGAGCGGGAGGGCCCGTCCTCAAGAGACCCAGTACTTC	CASSQEMMSGRARPQETQYF	TRBJ2-5	TRBD2	TRBV4-1	few
TGTGCCAGCAGTTTAGGAGACGAGCAGTACTTC	CASSLGDEQYF	TRBJ2-7	.	TRBV6-5	few
TGCAGTGCGGGGGGACTAGCAGAGAACACAGATACGCAGTATTTT	CSAGGLAENTDTQYF	TRBJ2-3	TRBD2	TRBV20-1	.
TGCGCCAGCAGCCAAGGGGGACTAGCGGCCCCCCCTGGGACAGATACGCAGTATTTT	CASSQGGLAAPPGTDTQYF	TRBJ2-3	TRBD2	TRBV4-1	many
TGTGCCAGCAGCCCTAGACAGGGCGGATCCTACGAGCAGTACTTC	CASSPRQGGSYEQYF	TRBJ2-7	TRBD1	TRBV9	.
TGCAGTGCTAGAGGGGCTAGCGGGAGTAATGAGCAGTTCTTC	CSARGASGSNEQFF	TRBJ2-1	TRBD2	TRBV20-1	.
TGTGCCAGCAGTTTCCAGCTTGTTAGTTTCCACTACGAGCAGTACTTC	CASSFQLVSFHYEQYF	TRBJ2-7	.	TRBV28	medium-sized
TGTGCCAGTAGTCAGACTAACACTGAAGCTTTCTTT	CASSQTNTEAFF	TRBJ1-1	.	TRBV19	few
TGCGCCAGCAGTCGAGTAGGGACAGTTCAAGAGACCCAGTACTTC	CASSRVGTVQETQYF	TRBJ2-5	TRBD1	TRBV10-2	many
TGCAGCGTTCATCCGAGCCTTAACACTGAAGCTTTCTTT	CSVHPSLNTEAFF	TRBJ1-1	.	TRBV29-1	many
TGTGCCAGCACGGACAGGGGGAGCACAGGTACGCAGTATTTT	CASTDRGSTGTQYF	TRBJ2-3	TRBD1	TRBV2	.
TGCGCCAGCAGCCCGATAGCGGAGACCTACGAGCAGTACTTC	CASSPIAETYEQYF	TRBJ2-7	.	TRBV5-1	.
TGTGCCTGGAGTTCCTGGGGGGCTACGAACACTGAAGCTTTCTTT	CAWSSWGATNTEAFF	TRBJ1-1	.	TRBV30	few
TGTGCCATCAGTGACAGCAGAGCCAAAAACATTCAGTACTTC	CAISDSRAKNIQYF	TRBJ2-4	.	TRBV10-3	.
TGTGCCAGCAGTGAAAGTTATAGGGCGCCTTACGAGCAGTACTTC	CASSESYRAPYEQYF	TRBJ2-7	.	TRBV2	.
TGTGCCAGCAGTGAAGGGGGAGGTTGGGGTGACTACGAGCAGTACTTC	CASSEGGGWGDYEQYF	TRBJ2-7	.	TRBV6-1	few
TGTGCCAGCAACTTCGCAAATTCCGAGCAGTACTTC	CASNFANSEQYF	TRBJ2-7	.	TRBV12-3/TRBV12-4	.
TGTGCCAGTATAAGTGCAGGGGGGGCTGGCACAGATACGCAGTATTTT	CASISAGGAGTDTQYF	TRBJ2-3	.	TRBV6-1	many
TGCGCCAGCACCTACCATGGTGGATACGACAATGAGCAGTTCTTC	CASTYHGGYDNEQFF	TRBJ2-1	.	TRBV10-2	.
TGTGCCATCAGGGCCGGGACAGCCTACGAGCAGTACTTC	CAIRAGTAYEQYF	TRBJ2-7	TRBD1	TRBV10-3	many
TGTGCCACCAGTGATTTGGCCGGAGAGGATGGCTACACCTTC	CATSDLAGEDGYTF	TRBJ1-2	.	TRBV24-1	few
TGTGCCAGCAGCCGGGGGGGGCTAGCGGCCCCCCCCTCGTATTTT	CASSRGGLAAPPSYF	TRBJ2-3	TRBD2	TRBV5-4	many
TGTGCTAGTGCTACTCTAGCGGGAGGGACTCCACACGGTGAGCAGTTCTTC	CASATLAGGTPHGEQFF	TRBJ2-1	TRBD2	TRBV12-5	.
TGCAGTGCTAGAATCACCCAACAGGACGCTAACTATGGCTACACCTTC	CSARITQQDANYGYTF	TRBJ1-2	.	TRBV20-1	many
TGTGCCAGCAAAAACAGGACGATTGGAAACACCATATATTTT	CASKNRTIGNTIYF	TRBJ1-3	.	TRBV6-2/TRBV6-3	few
TGTGCCGCCAGCAGGGTCGGTTCCTATAATTCACCCCTCCACTTT	CAASRVGSYNSPLHF	TRBJ1-6	.	TRBV6-1	.